This T cell receptor (beta chain) derives from a study of technical replicates of blood from four donors. Germline CDR1 and CDR2: LNHDA and SQIVND (reference sequence). Trimming took 5 bases from V and 2 from J; bases not matched to a gene: 4. The CDR3 contains 14 residues. The protocol was immunoSEQ multiplex PCR, while the TCRdb copy is restricted to in-frame clones and leaves out a portion. The sample includes around 80,000 clones, roughly 98% of them seen just once. The chain couples TRBV19 to TRBJ2-7; 9 bases align to TRBD1. The sequencing input was T cells isolated from PBMCs. This sequence was found in a human donor in good health. CDR3 protein: CASSPGQGPYEQYF. In nucleotides, the CDR3 is TGTGCCAGTAGTCCGGGACAGGGCCCCTACGAGCAGTACTTC.